This T cell receptor (beta chain) was recovered during a study of siplizumab effects on memory and regulatory T cells. The trim removed 3 bases at V and 0 bases at J, leaving 7 bases unmatched. The V gene's germline CDR1 is SGHRS and CDR2 YFSETQ. This CDR3 is built from 17 residues. Clones were read by immunoSEQ multiplex PCR, and TCRdb kept only the in-frame ones, dropping some. The sample has 70,000 to 90,000 clones, 93% seen once. This chain joins TRBV5-1 and TRBJ2-5, with TRBD2 matching over 11 bases. This clonotype was obtained from a human donor in good health. Input material: CD8+ T cells sorted from blood. This chain's CDR3 is CASSSSSGGYNQETQYF. CDR3 sequence (DNA): TGCGCCAGCAGCTCTTCTAGCGGGGGGTACAACCAAGAGACCCAGTACTTC.